This is a list of T cell receptor beta chains from one sample in a study of blood T cell repertoires in COVID-19. Sequenced by immunoSEQ multiplex PCR; TCRdb stores in-frame clones only, minus some. The sample records under 250,000 clones, around four fifths being singletons. What was sequenced was peripheral blood. Every receptor here comes from a woman aged 70-85 years with active or convalescent COVID-19. The CDR3 runs from the conserved cysteine through the conserved F or W. The D gene is left open where the match is weak. Clone size, where shown, is once, few, many, or a class for clones that have expanded.

size	V	J	D	DNA	CDR3
-	TRBV3-1/TRBV3-2	TRBJ1-2	-	TGTGCCAGCAGCCAAGTTGACAGTCTATCAAGGGGCTACACCTTC	CASSQVDSLSRGYTF
-	TRBV10-2	TRBJ1-2	-	TGCGCCAGCTCTGAGGGAGGCTATGGCTACACCTTC	CASSEGGYGYTF
-	TRBV2	TRBJ1-5	TRBD1	TGTGCCAGCTCTGACAGGGGTTTGAATCAGCCCCAGCATTTT	CASSDRGLNQPQHF
-	TRBV4-3	TRBJ2-7	-	TGCGCCAGCAGCCAAGCTCTCAGGTCCTACGAGCAGTACTTC	CASSQALRSYEQYF
-	TRBV3-1/TRBV3-2	TRBJ1-2	TRBD1	TGTGCCAGCAGCCACCCGGGACAGGGCTATGGCTACACCTTC	CASSHPGQGYGYTF
-	TRBV27	TRBJ2-3	-	TGTGCCAGTCACGGGGGAGATACGCAGTATTTT	CASHGGDTQYF
-	TRBV5-6	TRBJ1-4	-	TGTGCCAGCAGCTTGGTGGGGGCGACAGCAACTAATGAAAAACTGTTTTTT	CASSLVGATATNEKLFF
-	TRBV18	TRBJ2-1	TRBD2	TGTGCCAGCTCACCATCTAGCGGGAGGGCCCAGCAGTTCTTC	CASSPSSGRAQQFF
-	TRBV27	TRBJ1-2	TRBD1	TGTGCCAGCAGTCCGGGGACAGGGTCTATGTATGGCTACACCTTC	CASSPGTGSMYGYTF
-	TRBV3-1/TRBV3-2	TRBJ1-1	-	TGTGCCAGCAGCAACGGGGTCGGGGAACGGGCTTTCTTT	CASSNGVGERAFF
-	TRBV28	TRBJ2-2	TRBD1	TGTGCCAGCAAGGGTAACCCGGGGACAGAGAACACCGGGGAGCTGTTTTTT	CASKGNPGTENTGELFF
few	TRBV28	TRBJ2-3	TRBD1	TGTGCCAGCAGTTTGGAGGGGACAGGGAAGGAATATTTT	CASSLEGTGKEYF
-	TRBV5-1	TRBJ1-2	TRBD1	TGCGCCAGCAGCTTGGGGGACAGGGTCCCTGGCTACACCTTC	CASSLGDRVPGYTF
-	TRBV5-8	TRBJ2-7	-	TGTGCCAGCAGCTTAACAGGGGGGGGATTTCAGCAGTACTTC	CASSLTGGGFQQYF
-	TRBV28	TRBJ2-6	-	TGTGCCAGCACCAGGAACTCTGGGGCCAACGTCCTGACTTTC	CASTRNSGANVLTF
-	TRBV27	TRBJ2-3	-	TGTGCCAGCAGGGGCTGGACAGAACTCACAGATACGCAGTATTTT	CASRGWTELTDTQYF
-	TRBV18	TRBJ2-1	TRBD1	TGTGCCAGCTCAGTCCACCGGGACAGTAGCATGGAGCAGTTCTTC	CASSVHRDSSMEQFF
-	TRBV7-9	TRBJ2-7	-	TGTGCCAGCAGCCCGGGTCACGGCTACGAGCAGTACTTC	CASSPGHGYEQYF
-	TRBV30	TRBJ1-1	TRBD1	TGTGCCTGGAACATCGGGACAGGGGCGGACACTGAAGCTTTCTTT	CAWNIGTGADTEAFF
-	TRBV6-5	TRBJ1-2	-	TGTGCCAGCAGTTATGACGGAGACGGTGGCTACACCTTC	CASSYDGDGGYTF
-	TRBV3-1/TRBV3-2	TRBJ1-1	-	TGTGCCAGCAGCCAATTAGACAGTTGGGCTTTCTTT	CASSQLDSWAFF
-	TRBV6-2/TRBV6-3	TRBJ2-1	-	TGTGCCAGCAGCCCTGGGGCCGGAGCCGCTCCTTACAATGAGCAGTTCTTC	CASSPGAGAAPYNEQFF
few	TRBV11-3	TRBJ2-2	TRBD2	TGTGCCAGCAGCAAGGGACTAGCGGGAGGTGGCACCGGGGAGCTGTTTTTT	CASSKGLAGGGTGELFF
-	TRBV7-2	TRBJ2-1	TRBD2	TGTGCCAGCAGCTTACTACCGGGAGGGGTGGAGGATGAGCAGTTCTTC	CASSLLPGGVEDEQFF
-	TRBV20-1	TRBJ2-5	-	TGCAGTGCTGGCAGGGCCCAGTACTTC	CSAGRAQYF
-	TRBV6-5	TRBJ2-5	-	TGTGCCAGCAGTTCACAGGGAGAGACCCAGTACTTC	CASSSQGETQYF
-	TRBV4-3	TRBJ2-3	-	TGCGCCAGCAGCCAAGATGGTCTGGCTCTCGGCACAGATACGCAGTATTTT	CASSQDGLALGTDTQYF
-	TRBV5-1	TRBJ2-7	-	TGCGCCAGCAGCTTGCAGGGTCTCAACATATACGATTGGCAGTACTTC	CASSLQGLNIYDWQYF
-	TRBV11-2	TRBJ2-5	TRBD1	TGTGCCAGCAGCCTCACAGGGGGTCAACAAGAGACCCAGTACTTC	CASSLTGGQQETQYF
-	TRBV2	TRBJ1-1	-	TGTGCCAGCATGGAGGAGGTGAACACTGAAGCTTTCTTT	CASMEEVNTEAFF
-	TRBV6-6	TRBJ1-1	-	TGTGCCAGCAGTTACAACAGGGACACTGAAGCTTTCTTT	CASSYNRDTEAFF
-	TRBV7-2	TRBJ1-5	TRBD1	TGTGCCACCCGAAGGGGACAGGGGGTGGGACAGCCCCAGCATTTT	CATRRGQGVGQPQHF
few	TRBV5-6	TRBJ2-1	TRBD2	TGTGCCAGCAGCTTGGTGAGCGGGGGCTCTATCGAGCAGTTCTTC	CASSLVSGGSIEQFF
-	TRBV7-3	TRBJ1-1	-	TGTGCCAGCTCCCTTGGGGAGGACACTGAAGCTTTCTTT	CASSLGEDTEAFF
-	TRBV4-3	TRBJ1-2	TRBD1	TGCGCCAGCAGCCAATCACAGGGGGCCCCTAACTATGGCTACACCTTC	CASSQSQGAPNYGYTF
-	TRBV6-6	TRBJ2-7	TRBD1	TGTGCCAGCCGCAGACAGGGTTATTCCTACGAGCAGTACTTC	CASRRQGYSYEQYF
-	TRBV18	TRBJ2-2	-	TGTGCCAGCTCACGGGGGGTTCTGAACACCGGGGAGCTGTTTTTT	CASSRGVLNTGELFF
-	TRBV5-1	TRBJ2-3	-	TGCGCCAGCAGCCCACAAGTCACAGATACGCAGTATTTT	CASSPQVTDTQYF
-	TRBV5-1	TRBJ2-7	-	TGCGCCAGCAGCTTCACAGGGTCCTACGAGCAGTACTTC	CASSFTGSYEQYF
-	TRBV28	TRBJ2-7	TRBD2	TGTGCCAGCTTGACAGCTCCGGGACTAGCGGGAGAGGGGTCCAGGTTCGGGGAGCAGTACTTC	CASLTAPGLAGEGSRFGEQYF
once	TRBV5-1	TRBJ2-5	-	TGCGCCAGCAACCAGGGTGGGGAAGTCCAAGAGACCCAGTACTTC	CASNQGGEVQETQYF
-	TRBV27	TRBJ2-1	TRBD2	TGTGCCAGCACGCATGTATCAGGACTAGTCCTATTCCCCAAATACAATGAGCAGTTCTTC	CASTHVSGLVLFPKYNEQFF
-	TRBV6-5	TRBJ1-5	-	TGTGCCAGCAGTTCCCAGGGGCCCGCTCAGCCCCAGCATTTT	CASSSQGPAQPQHF
-	TRBV5-5	TRBJ2-7	-	TGTGCCAGCTCCGGGACAAATTACGAGCAGTACTTC	CASSGTNYEQYF